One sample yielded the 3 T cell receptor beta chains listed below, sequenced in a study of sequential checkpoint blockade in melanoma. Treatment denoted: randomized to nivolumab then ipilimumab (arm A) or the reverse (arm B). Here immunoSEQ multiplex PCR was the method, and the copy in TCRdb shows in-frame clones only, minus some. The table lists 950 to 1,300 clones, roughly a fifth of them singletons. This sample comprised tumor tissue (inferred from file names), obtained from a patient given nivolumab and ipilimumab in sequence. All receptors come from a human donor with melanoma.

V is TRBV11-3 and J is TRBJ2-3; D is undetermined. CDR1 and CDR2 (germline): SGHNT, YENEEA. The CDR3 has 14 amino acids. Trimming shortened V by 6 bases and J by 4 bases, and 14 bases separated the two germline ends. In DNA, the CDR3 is TGTGCCAGCAGTCAGGACGCGAGAGCAGATACGCAGTATTTT. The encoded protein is CASSQDARADTQYF.

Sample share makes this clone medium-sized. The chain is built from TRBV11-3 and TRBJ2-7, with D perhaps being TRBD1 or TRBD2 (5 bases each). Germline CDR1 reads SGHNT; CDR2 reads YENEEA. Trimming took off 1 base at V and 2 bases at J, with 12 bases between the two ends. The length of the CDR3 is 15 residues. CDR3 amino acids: CASSLGKGSAYEQYF. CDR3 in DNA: TGTGCCAGCAGCTTAGGTAAGGGGAGCGCCTACGAGCAGTACTTC.

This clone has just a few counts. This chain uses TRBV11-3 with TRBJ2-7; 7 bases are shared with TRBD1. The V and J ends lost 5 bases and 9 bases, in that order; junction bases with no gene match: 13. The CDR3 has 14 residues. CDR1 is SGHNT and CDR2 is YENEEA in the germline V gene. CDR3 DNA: TGTGCCAGCAGCCCTCAAACAGGGGAGTCCGGGCAGTACTTC. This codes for CASSPQTGESGQYF.